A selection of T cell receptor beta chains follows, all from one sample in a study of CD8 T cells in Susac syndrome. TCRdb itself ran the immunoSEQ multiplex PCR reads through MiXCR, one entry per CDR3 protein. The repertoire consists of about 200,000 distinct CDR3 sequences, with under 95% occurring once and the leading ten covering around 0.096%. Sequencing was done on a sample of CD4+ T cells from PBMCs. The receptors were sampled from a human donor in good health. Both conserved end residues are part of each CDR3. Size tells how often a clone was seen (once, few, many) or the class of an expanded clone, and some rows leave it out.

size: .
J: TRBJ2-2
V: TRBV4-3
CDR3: CASSPGPSGTSGDVNTGELFF

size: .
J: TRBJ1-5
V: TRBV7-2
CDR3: CASSPRTGSLNQPQHF

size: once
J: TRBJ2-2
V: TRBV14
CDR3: CASSEIAGYTGELFF

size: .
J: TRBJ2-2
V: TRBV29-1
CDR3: CSVRRQLVGELFF

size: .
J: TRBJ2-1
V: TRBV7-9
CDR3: CASSSRDLYNNEQFF

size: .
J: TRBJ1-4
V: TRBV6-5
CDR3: CASSYSKGSGRVHEKLFF

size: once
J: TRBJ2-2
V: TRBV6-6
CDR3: CASKNPGDTGELFF

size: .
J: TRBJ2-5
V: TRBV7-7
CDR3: CASSLLGFGETQYF

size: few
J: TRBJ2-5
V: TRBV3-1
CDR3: CASSQGGIETQYF

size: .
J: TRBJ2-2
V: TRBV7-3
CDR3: CASSRNPRNTGELFF

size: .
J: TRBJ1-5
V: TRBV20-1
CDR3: CSVNSGSNQPQHF

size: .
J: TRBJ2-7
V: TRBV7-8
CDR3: CASSLDSLYEQYF

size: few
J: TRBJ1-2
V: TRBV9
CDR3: CASSPVAGGYGYTF

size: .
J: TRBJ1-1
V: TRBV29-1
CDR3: CSVAAGTGGRAFF

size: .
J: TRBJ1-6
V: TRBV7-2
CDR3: CASSYRGDRHSPLHF

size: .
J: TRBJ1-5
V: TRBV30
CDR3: CAWRGTGGNQPQHF

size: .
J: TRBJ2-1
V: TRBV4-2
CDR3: CASSQVGDRADEQFF

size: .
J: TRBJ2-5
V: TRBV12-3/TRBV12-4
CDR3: CASSRTSGEETQYF

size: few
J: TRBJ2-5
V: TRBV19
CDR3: CASSMAETQYF

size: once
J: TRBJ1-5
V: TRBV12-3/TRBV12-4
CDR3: CASSLMDQGPQHF

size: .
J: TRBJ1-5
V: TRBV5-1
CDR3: CASSLGGQDQPQHF

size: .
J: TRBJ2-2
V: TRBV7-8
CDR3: CASSRQGAHTGELFF

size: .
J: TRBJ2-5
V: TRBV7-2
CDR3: CASSYRDFETQYF

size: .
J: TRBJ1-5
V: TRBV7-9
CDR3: CASSSFTGQRTQPQHF

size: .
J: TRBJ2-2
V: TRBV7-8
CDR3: CASSLGRTPNTGELFF